This T cell receptor (beta chain) was recorded in a study of CD8 T cells in Susac syndrome. Findings and limits, study-wide: An acknowledgment was made by the study that its TCR sequencing and HLA analysis involved relatively few individuals.

cDNA came from approximately 0.5 to 1 ug RNA primed by random hexamers. immunoSEQ multiplex PCR amplified TCR beta CDR3 across 54 Vbeta, 13 Jbeta. MiXCR was run by TCRdb on the immunoSEQ multiplex PCR reads, yielding one entry per CDR3 protein. The data contain 200,000 to 250,000 distinct CDR3 sequences, approximately 90% of them singletons. Unmatched junction bases numbered 6, after V lost 6 bases and J lost 7 bases. The V gene's germline CDR1 is MNHEY and CDR2 SMNVEV (reference sequence). This CDR3 spans 13 amino acids. As concerns this clonotype: The antigen is undetermined.

Blood CD8+ and CD4+ T cells underwent high-throughput TCR beta sequencing. Treatment-naive patients with stable or active relapsing-remitting disease served as multiple sclerosis controls. The specimen sequenced was CD8+ T cells from PBMCs. This TCR was sampled from a human donor with multiple sclerosis. The J gene is TRBJ2-7, the V gene TRBV27, with 10 positions matching TRBD1. The CDR3 is CASSPGTGVEQYF. The DNA for the CDR3 is TGTGCCAGCAGCCCCGGGACAGGGGTAGAGCAGTACTTC.